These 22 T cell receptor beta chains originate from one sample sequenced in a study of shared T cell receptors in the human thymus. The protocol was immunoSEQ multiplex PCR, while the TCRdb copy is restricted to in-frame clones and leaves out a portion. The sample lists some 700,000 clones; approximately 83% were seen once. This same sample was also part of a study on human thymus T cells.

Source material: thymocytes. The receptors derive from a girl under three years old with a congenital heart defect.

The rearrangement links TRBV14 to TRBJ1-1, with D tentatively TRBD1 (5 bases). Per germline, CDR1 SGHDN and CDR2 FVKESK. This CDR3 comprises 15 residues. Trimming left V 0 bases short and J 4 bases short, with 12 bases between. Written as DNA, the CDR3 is TGTGCCAGCAGCCAAGATTCGGCGGGGGGCACTGAAGCTTTCTTT. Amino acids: CASSQDSAGGTEAFF.

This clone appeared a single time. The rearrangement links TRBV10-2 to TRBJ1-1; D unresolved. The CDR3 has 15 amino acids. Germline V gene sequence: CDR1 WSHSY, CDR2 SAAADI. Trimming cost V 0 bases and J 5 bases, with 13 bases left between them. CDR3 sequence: CASSESLEGKTEAFF. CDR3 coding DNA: TGCGCCAGCAGTGAGTCCTTAGAGGGAAAGACTGAAGCTTTCTTT.

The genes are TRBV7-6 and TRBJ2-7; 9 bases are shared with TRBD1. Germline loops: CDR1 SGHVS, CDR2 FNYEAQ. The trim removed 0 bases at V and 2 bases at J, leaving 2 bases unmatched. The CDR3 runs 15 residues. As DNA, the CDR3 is TGTGCCAGCAGCTTAGCTCGGACAGGGGCCTACGAGCAGTACTTC. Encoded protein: CASSLARTGAYEQYF.

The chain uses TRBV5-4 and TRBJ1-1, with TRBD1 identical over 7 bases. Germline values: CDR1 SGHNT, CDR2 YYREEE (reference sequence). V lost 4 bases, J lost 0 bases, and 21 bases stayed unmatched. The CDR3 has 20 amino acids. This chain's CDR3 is CASSTTGWLRGQNMNTEAFF. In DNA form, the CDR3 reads TGTGCCAGCAGCACTACGGGGTGGTTAAGGGGACAGAACATGAACACTGAAGCTTTCTTT.

The CDR3 sequence: CASSPKPTVENSPLHF. CDR3 DNA: TGTGCCAGCTCACCCAAGCCAACGGTCGAAAATTCACCCCTCCACTTT. The chain uses TRBV18 and TRBJ1-6; D not resolved. The V gene lost 3 bases and the J gene lost 7 bases, with 16 bases spanning the gap. The CDR3 spans 16 residues. Germline lookup yields CDR1 KGHSH and CDR2 LQKENI. The entire variable domain, with the rest obtained from reference TRBV18 and TRBJ1-6, is as follows: NAGVMQNPRHLVRRRGQEARLRCSPMKGHSHVYWYRQLPEEGLKFMVYLQKENIIDESGMPKERFSAEFPKEGPSILRIQQVVRGDSAAYFCASSPKPTVENSPLHFGNGTRLTVT.

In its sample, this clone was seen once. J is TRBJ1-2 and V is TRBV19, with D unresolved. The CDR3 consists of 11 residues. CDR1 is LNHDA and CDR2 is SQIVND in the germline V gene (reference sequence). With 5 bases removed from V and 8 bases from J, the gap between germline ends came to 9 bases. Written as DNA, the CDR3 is TGTGCCAGTAGTTCCACCGAGGGCTACACCTTC. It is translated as CASSSTEGYTF.

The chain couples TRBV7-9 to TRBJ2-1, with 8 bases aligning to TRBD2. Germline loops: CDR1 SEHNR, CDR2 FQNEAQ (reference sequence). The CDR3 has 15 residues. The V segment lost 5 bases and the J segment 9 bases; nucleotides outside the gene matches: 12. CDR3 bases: TGTGCCAGCAGCCAGAGAGCGGGGGCGCAGGGTGAGCAGTTCTTC. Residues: CASSQRAGAQGEQFF.

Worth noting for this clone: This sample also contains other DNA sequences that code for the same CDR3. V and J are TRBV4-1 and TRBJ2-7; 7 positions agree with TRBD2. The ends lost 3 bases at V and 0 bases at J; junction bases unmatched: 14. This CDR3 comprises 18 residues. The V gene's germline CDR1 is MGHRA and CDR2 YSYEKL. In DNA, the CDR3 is TGCGCCAGCAGCCAGGATTGGGGTATGCGGGGGAGCTCCTACGAGCAGTACTTC. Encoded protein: CASSQDWGMRGSSYEQYF.

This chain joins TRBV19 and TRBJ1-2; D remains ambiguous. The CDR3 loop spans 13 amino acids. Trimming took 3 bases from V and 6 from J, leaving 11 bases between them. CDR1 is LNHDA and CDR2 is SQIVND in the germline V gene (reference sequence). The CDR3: CASSIAGRDGYTF. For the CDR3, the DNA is TGTGCCAGTAGTATCGCTGGGAGGGATGGCTACACCTTC.

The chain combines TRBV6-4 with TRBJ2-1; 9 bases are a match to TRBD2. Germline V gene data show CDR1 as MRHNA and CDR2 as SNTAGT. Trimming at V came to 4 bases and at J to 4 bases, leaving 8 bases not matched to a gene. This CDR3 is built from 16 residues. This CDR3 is CASSVLMTSGYNEQFF. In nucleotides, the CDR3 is TGTGCCAGCAGTGTCCTCATGACTAGCGGATACAATGAGCAGTTCTTC.

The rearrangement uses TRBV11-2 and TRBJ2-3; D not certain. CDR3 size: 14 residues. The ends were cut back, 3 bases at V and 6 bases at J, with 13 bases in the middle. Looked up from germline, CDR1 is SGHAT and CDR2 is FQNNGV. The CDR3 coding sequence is TGTGCCAGCAGCTTCCCCCCGAGCGCTGATACGCAGTATTTT. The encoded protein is CASSFPPSADTQYF.

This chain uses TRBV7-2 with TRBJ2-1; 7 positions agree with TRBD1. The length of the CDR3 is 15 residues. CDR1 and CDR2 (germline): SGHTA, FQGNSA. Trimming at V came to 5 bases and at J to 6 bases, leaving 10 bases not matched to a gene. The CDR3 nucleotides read TGTGCCAGCAGCCCCCGGGGACAGATAATCAATGAGCAGTTCTTC. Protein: CASSPRGQIINEQFF. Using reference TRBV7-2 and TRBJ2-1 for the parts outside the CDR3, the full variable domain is GAGVSQSPSNKVTEKGKDVELRCDPISGHTALYWYRQSLGQGLEFLIYFQGNSAPDKSGLPSDRFSAERTGGSVSTLTIQRTQQEDSAVYLCASSPRGQIINEQFFGPGTRLTVL.

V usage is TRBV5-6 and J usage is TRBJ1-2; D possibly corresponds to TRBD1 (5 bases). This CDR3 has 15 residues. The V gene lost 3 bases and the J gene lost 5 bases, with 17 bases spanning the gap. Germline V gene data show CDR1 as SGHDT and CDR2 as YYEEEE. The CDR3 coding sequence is TGTGCCAGCAGCTCGAACAGGAGCCCCCTTTATGGCTACACCTTC. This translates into CASSSNRSPLYGYTF.

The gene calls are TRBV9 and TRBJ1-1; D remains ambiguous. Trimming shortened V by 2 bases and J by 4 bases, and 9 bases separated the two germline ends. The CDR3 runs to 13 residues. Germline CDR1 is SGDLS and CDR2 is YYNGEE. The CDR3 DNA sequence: TGTGCCAGCAGCGTCGGGGTAGGCACTGAAGCTTTCTTT. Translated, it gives CASSVGVGTEAFF.

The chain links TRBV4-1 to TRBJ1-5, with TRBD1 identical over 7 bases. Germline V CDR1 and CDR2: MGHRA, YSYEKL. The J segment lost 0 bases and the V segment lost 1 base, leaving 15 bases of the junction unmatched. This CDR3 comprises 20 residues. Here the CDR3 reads CASSQVSSPYRGYSNQPQHF. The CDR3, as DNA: TGCGCCAGCAGCCAAGTATCGAGTCCGTACAGGGGCTATAGCAATCAGCCCCAGCATTTT.

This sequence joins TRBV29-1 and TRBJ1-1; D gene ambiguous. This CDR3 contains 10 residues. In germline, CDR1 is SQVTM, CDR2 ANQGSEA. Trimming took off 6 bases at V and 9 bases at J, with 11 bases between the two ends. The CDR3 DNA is TGCAGCGTCAGCGACCCTCAAGCTTTCTTT. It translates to CSVSDPQAFF.

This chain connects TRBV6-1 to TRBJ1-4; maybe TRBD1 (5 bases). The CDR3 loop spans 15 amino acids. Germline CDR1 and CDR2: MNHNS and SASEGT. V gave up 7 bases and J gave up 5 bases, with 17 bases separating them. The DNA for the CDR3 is TGTGCCAGCAATACCGAGGGAGGGGCGAATGAAAAACTGTTTTTT. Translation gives CASNTEGGANEKLFF.

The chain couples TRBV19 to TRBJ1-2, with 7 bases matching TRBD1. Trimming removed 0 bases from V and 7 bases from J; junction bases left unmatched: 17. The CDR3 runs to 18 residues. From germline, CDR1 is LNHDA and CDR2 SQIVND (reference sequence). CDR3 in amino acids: CASSIETPGQPKRRGYTF. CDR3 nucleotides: TGTGCCAGTAGTATAGAGACCCCGGGACAGCCCAAACGACGTGGCTACACCTTC.

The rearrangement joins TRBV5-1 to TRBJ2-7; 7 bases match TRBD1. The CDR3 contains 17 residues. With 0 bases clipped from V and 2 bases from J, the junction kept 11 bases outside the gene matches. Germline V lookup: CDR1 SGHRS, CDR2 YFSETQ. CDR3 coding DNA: TGCGCCAGCAGCTTGGTTTTTGGGGACAGCCCTACCTACGAGCAGTACTTC. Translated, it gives CASSLVFGDSPTYEQYF.

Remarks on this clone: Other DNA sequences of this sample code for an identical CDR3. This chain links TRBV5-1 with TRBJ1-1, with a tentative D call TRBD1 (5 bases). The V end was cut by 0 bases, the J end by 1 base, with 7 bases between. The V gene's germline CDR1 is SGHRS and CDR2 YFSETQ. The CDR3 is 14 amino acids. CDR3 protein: CASSLGGKNTEAFF. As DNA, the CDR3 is TGCGCCAGCAGCTTGGGGGGCAAGAACACTGAAGCTTTCTTT.

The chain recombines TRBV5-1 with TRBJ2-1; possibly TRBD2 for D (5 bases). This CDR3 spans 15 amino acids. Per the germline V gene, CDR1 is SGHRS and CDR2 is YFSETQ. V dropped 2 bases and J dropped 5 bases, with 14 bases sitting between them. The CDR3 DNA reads TGCGCCAGCAGCTTTAGTGTGGAGGCCCACAATGAGCAGTTCTTC. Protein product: CASSFSVEAHNEQFF.

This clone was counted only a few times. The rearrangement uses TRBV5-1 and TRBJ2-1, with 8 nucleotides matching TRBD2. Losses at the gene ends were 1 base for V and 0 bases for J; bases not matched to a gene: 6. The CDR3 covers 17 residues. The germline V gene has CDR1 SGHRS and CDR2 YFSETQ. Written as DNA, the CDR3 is TGCGCCAGCAGCTTGACCGCGCGGGGGGCCTCCTACAATGAGCAGTTCTTC. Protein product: CASSLTARGASYNEQFF.